A single T cell receptor (beta chain) is shown here with its context. This clone came up many times. Its antigen remains undetermined. Read data end 3 residues before the CDR3 end; the end is taken from the germline J gene. Predominantly Caucasian heritage was noted among both the CVID patients and the healthy controls. Heparinized peripheral whole blood samples of 5 to 8 ml were collected from each donor. TCRbeta CDR3 repertoires were sequenced from genomic DNA of adults with common variable immune deficiency (CVID) and healthy adult controls. The control group comprised about 22 healthy adult volunteers, around 12 female and approximately ten male, aged about 20 to 70 years with a mean age of around 32. Diluted blood was density-centrifuged over Hypaque 1077 or Ficoll-Paque to isolate peripheral blood mononuclear cells. Genomic DNA was obtained from unsorted mononuclear cells through either Qiagen column purification or a centrifugation-based method.

For sequencing input, CVID and control samples contributed equivalent amounts of genomic DNA. For every sample, a 60 bp segment covering the rearranged TCRbeta CDR3 region was amplified and then sequenced. The immunoSEQ assay, a bias-corrected multiplex PCR combined with high-throughput sequencing, was used to amplify TCRbeta. The authors processed their data as follows. Each unique nucleotide sequence was treated as a clone and annotated with V, D and J genes, copy number and frequency. Sequences were labeled productive if in frame, and non-productive if out of frame or containing stop codons. As previously described, clonality was calculated on the basis of Shannon's entropy. The predicted amino acid sequences of productive clones were used to derive mean CDR3 Kyte-Doolittle hydropathy. The R hclust function was used to hierarchically cluster scaled V gene usage with Manhattan distance and complete linkage. Sharing of clones by CDR3 amino acid sequence was evaluated by resampling 12 repertoires per group over 100 rounds. Repertoires were searched for 70 published EBV-specific and around 230 published CMV-specific TCRbeta sequences. Two CVID samples yielding fewer than 10,000 sequences were excluded from analysis, leaving fewer than 50 CVID repertoires. TCRdb limited this immuneACCESS table to in-frame rearrangements with V and J called. A share of clones is missing; checked studies link under half to unresolved V genes, and the rest is unexplained. D and trimming were read from the DNA, whereas the V and J calls and clone size are those reported in that table. The table gives tens of thousands of clones for this sample, with none occurring only once. Clones ranked in the top ten supply around 0.8% of the sample.

The germline V gene provides CDR1 KGHDR and CDR2 SFDVKD. Inclusive of the bounding cysteine and phenylalanine, the CDR3 is 10 residues long. The 21 bases shown cover part of the CDR3, and their frame starts at base 1. The data were taken from a study of T cell clonality in common variable immunodeficiency (dated by TCRdb to between 2014 and 2017). Results and caveats for the whole study, not just this receptor: CVID TCRbeta sequences reportedly showed fewer deletions and N-nucleotide insertions and lacked highly modified clones with 13 or more V deletions. It was noted by the authors that sequencing of the repertoires of T cell subpopulations would be needed to clarify the cause of the increased clonality in CVID. Patient heterogeneity within the CVID cohort put limits on correlating repertoire features with clinical complications. Healthy controls shared more TCRbeta clones with each other than CVID subjects shared among themselves (p < 0.0001). TCRbeta clonality was higher in CVID subjects than in healthy controls (t-test p = 0.018), and the increase was most characteristic of about a third of subjects. Even though DNA input was equal, the average per sample came to 82,000 or so unique sequences for controls compared with about 31,547 for CVID samples.

The sequenced sample was peripheral blood mononuclear cells. This TCR came from a person aged 18-70 years in good health. The chain is assembled from TRBV24-1 and TRBJ1-1, with the D gene uncertain. The sequenced CDR3 bases are TGTGCCACCATTCACAGAGGG. Its translation reads: CATIHRG. The full CDR3 protein reads CATIHRGAFF.